The following is a TCR beta chain sequence with its context. Antigen unknown. Following RNA extraction, reverse transcription yielded cDNA that acted as the sequencing template. Some clones are missing from TCRdb's copy, which holds only in-frame ones; the method was immunoSEQ multiplex PCR. The sample has about 110,000 clones; roughly 55% are singletons. This sample stems from a study of CD8+ T cells in alopecia areata. Study overall: Twice daily, treated patients received 5 to 10 mg of oral tofacitinib.

Described treatment: oral pan-JAK inhibitor, 5-10 mg twice daily. PBMC-derived CD4+ and CD8+ T cells were sorted. Study-wide results and caveats: Lesional scalp exceeded normal scalp in clonality, especially in alopecia totalis/universalis. Many expanded lesional clones persisted in scalp and blood during tofacitinib treatment.

CDR1 is SGHAT and CDR2 is FQNNGV in the germline V gene. This CDR3 is built from 14 residues. With 5 bases clipped from V and 4 bases from J, the junction kept 5 bases outside the gene matches. This receptor was obtained from a human donor with alopecia areata. This chain links TRBV11-2 with TRBJ2-7, with 10 bases identical to TRBD1. The starting material was CD8+ T cells sorted from blood, obtained at week 24, from a patient treated with tofacitinib. The CDR3 reads CASSMTGGAYEQYF. CDR3 sequence (DNA): TGTGCCAGCAGCATGACAGGGGGCGCGTACGAGCAGTACTTC.